This T cell receptor (beta chain) was identified in a study of blood T cell repertoires in COVID-19. Study-level information: The United States, Italy and Spain provided the acute and convalescent COVID-19 samples. PBMCs, B-cell-depleted T cells, or T cells were the source of the cDNA or gDNA that made up the material.

This CDR3 has 14 amino acids. In germline, CDR1 is GTSNPN, CDR2 SVGIG (reference sequence). V lost 8 bases, J lost 6 bases, and 7 bases stayed unmatched. Original processing notes: Reference gene primers were amplified, and this amplification served to estimate nucleated cell counts. Clones were read by immunoSEQ multiplex PCR, and TCRdb kept only the in-frame ones, dropping some. V and J calls and clone size are copied from that table; D and trimming were computed from the DNA. Counted here are about 5,600 clones, roughly 80% occurring once; the ten biggest clones make up about 12%. Material for sequencing was peripheral blood. The rearrangement joins TRBV30 to TRBJ2-2; the match to TRBD1 covers 12 bases. The TCR was taken from a human donor in a cohort sampled during active COVID-19. CDR3 DNA: TGTGCCGCTGGGACAGGGGGCATCGCCGGGGAGCTGTTTTTT. This sequence encodes CAAGTGGIAGELFF.